Shown below are 10 T cell receptor beta chains from a single sample sequenced in a study of cytomegalovirus exposure and HLA in healthy donors. PCR amplification relied on 60 Vbeta primers (plus 13 Jbeta primers). Clones were sequenced by immunoSEQ multiplex PCR, and TCRdb holds only the in-frame ones, with some missing. The sample yields approximately 150,000 clones, around 86% seen once. Sequencing was performed on PBMCs. The source is a male donor in good health and CMV-seronegative.

The chain recombines TRBV7-6 with TRBJ1-1; no definite D call. Germline-derived CDR1 and CDR2 are SGHVS and FNYEAQ. This CDR3 comprises 14 residues. Trimming left V 3 bases short and J 0 bases short, with 8 bases between. CDR3 in DNA: TGTGCCAGCAGCTTTACGGACTTGAACACTGAAGCTTTCTTT. It translates to CASSFTDLNTEAFF.

Turning to this clone: Other DNA sequences in this sample translate to the same CDR3. This chain links TRBV2 with TRBJ1-5, with a possible D match to TRBD1 (5 bases). The CDR3 is 15 residues long. The V and J ends lost 4 bases and 2 bases respectively, with 12 bases between them. Germline V gene lookup returns CDR1 SNHLY and CDR2 FYNNEI. This CDR3 reads CASSVAGNRNQPQHF. In DNA form, the CDR3 reads TGTGCCAGCAGTGTGGCAGGGAACCGCAATCAGCCCCAGCATTTT.

The V call is TRBV6-1, the J call TRBJ1-4, with D hard to call. The CDR3 is 15 residues long. Germline CDR1 reads MNHNS; CDR2 reads SASEGT. V lost 6 bases and J lost 6, with 17 bases in between. CDR3 sequence: CASSDGSSGDEKLFF. In DNA, the CDR3 is TGTGCCAGCAGCGACGGGTCCTCGGGTGATGAAAAACTGTTTTTT.

The rearrangement joins TRBV4-2 to TRBJ1-6; weak D call: TRBD1 (6 bases). Trimming left V 0 bases short and J 7 bases short, with 13 bases between. The CDR3 spans 16 residues. In germline, CDR1 is LGHNA, CDR2 YNFKEQ. The CDR3, as DNA: TGTGCCAGCAGCCAAGATCGGGGGGCTCGGAATTCACCCCTCCACTTT. Translating it yields CASSQDRGARNSPLHF.

The chain joins TRBV10-3 to TRBJ1-5; TRBD1 is a possible D gene (6 bases). This CDR3 spans 16 amino acids. With 5 bases removed from V and 3 bases from J, the gap between germline ends came to 17 bases. Germline V lookup: CDR1 ENHRY, CDR2 SYGVKD. In DNA, the CDR3 is TGTGCCATCAGTTCGGGACAAGGGGTGGCCAATCAGCCCCAGCATTTT. It codes for CAISSGQGVANQPQHF.

The CDR3 region has the DNA TGCGCCAGCAGCTTGGTCGGAGGGGATTACGAGCAGTACTTC. Encoded protein: CASSLVGGDYEQYF. The chain links TRBV5-1 to TRBJ2-7; perhaps TRBD2 as D (6 bases). Germline V gene data show CDR1 as SGHRS and CDR2 as YFSETQ. CDR3 size: 14 residues. V lost 0 bases and J lost 4, with 11 bases in between.

V is TRBV10-3 and J is TRBJ2-7, with D maybe TRBD1 (6 bases). Trimming removed 7 bases at V and 3 bases at J, with 7 bases between. The V gene's germline CDR1 is ENHRY and CDR2 SYGVKD. The CDR3 length is 11 residues. As DNA, the CDR3 is TGTGCCATCAAGGACAGCTACGAGCAGTACTTC. This codes for CAIKDSYEQYF.

This sequence joins TRBV4-1 and TRBJ2-7, with TRBD1 identical over 10 bases. The CDR3 totals 16 residues. The V segment lost 1 base and the J segment 2 bases; nucleotides outside the gene matches: 5. Germline loops: CDR1 MGHRA, CDR2 YSYEKL. This CDR3 is CASSQARDRGPYEQYF. The DNA of the CDR3 is TGCGCCAGCAGCCAAGCCCGGGACAGGGGACCCTACGAGCAGTACTTC.

The gene calls are TRBV4-1 and TRBJ2-1; 9 nucleotides match TRBD2. CDR3 length: 15 amino acids. The germline V gene encodes CDR1 MGHRA and CDR2 YSYEKL. The V and J ends lost 4 bases and 9 bases, in that order; junction bases with no gene match: 10. The CDR3 protein is CASSLIGTSKVEQFF. As DNA, the CDR3 is TGCGCCAGCAGCCTCATCGGGACTAGCAAGGTTGAGCAGTTCTTC.

The chain uses TRBV5-6 and TRBJ1-4, with 9 positions matching TRBD1. The CDR3 is 13 residues long. The J segment lost 8 bases and the V segment lost 4 bases, leaving 3 bases of the junction unmatched. Germline V gene lookup returns CDR1 SGHDT and CDR2 YYEEEE. The CDR3 DNA reads TGTGCCAGCAGCCCCGGGACAGGGGAAAAACTGTTTTTT. Amino acids: CASSPGTGEKLFF.